This TCR beta chain was obtained from a study of T cell repertoires and Cas9 in healthy adults. On the study more broadly: SpCas9-reactive CD4 and CD8 T cells were characterized for potency, cytotoxicity and lineage.

Sequencing was performed with immunoSEQ multiplex PCR; in TCRdb, only in-frame clones are kept and a portion is missing. The sample has 15,000 or so clones; under 90% are singletons. Regarding the study as a whole: Reportedly, SpCas9-reactive effector T cell proliferation and function were mitigated by SpCas9-reactive Tregs in vitro.

To note about this clone: The antigen is unknown.

Germline-derived CDR1 and CDR2 are MGHRA and YSYEKL. Unmatched junction bases numbered 8, after V lost 6 bases and J lost 1 base. The CDR3 is 16 residues long. Sequencing was performed on Tregs (CD4+, CD25+, CD127-, CD137-, CD154-) from PBMCs; culture status not recorded. The chain recombines TRBV4-1 with TRBJ1-1; the match to TRBD1 covers 10 bases. The source is a human donor in good health. The CDR3 reads CASRSGTGVPNTEAFF. CDR3 nucleotides: TGCGCCAGCAGGTCCGGGACAGGGGTCCCGAACACTGAAGCTTTCTTT.